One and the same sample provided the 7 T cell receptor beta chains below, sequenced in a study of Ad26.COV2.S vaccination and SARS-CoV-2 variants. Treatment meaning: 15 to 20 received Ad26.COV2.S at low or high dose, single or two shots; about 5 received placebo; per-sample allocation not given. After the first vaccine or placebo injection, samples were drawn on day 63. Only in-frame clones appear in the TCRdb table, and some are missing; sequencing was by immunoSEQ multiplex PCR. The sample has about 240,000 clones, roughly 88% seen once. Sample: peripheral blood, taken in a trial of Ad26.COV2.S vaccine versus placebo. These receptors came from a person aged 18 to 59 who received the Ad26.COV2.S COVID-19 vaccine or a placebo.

CDR3 sequence: CASSLGHAETQYF. The CDR3 DNA reads TGTGCCAGCAGTTTAGGACACGCAGAGACCCAGTACTTC. The V gene is TRBV27, the J gene TRBJ2-5, with D perhaps matching TRBD1 (5 bases). There are 13 residues in the CDR3. The V gene's germline CDR1 is MNHEY and CDR2 SMNVEV (reference sequence). V shed 2 bases and J shed 4 bases, with 8 bases lying between them.

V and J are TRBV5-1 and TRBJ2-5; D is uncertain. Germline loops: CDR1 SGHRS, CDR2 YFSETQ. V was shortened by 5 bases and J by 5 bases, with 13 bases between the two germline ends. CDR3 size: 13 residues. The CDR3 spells CASRRGLVETQYF. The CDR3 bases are TGCGCCAGCAGGAGAGGCCTTGTCGAGACCCAGTACTTC.

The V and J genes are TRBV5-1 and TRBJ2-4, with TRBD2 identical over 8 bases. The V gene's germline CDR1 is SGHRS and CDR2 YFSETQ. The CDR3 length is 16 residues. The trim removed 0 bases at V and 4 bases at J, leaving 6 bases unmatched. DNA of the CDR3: TGCGCCAGCAGCTTGGGGGCGGGAGGATTAAAAAACATTCAGTACTTC. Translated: CASSLGAGGLKNIQYF.

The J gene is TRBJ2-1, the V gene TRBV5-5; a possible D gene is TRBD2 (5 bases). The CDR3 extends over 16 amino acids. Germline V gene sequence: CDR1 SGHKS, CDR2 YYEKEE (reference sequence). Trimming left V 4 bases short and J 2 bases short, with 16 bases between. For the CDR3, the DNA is TGTGCCAGCAGCCCCCTTTCTAGCCAGACCTACAATGAGCAGTTCTTC. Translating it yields CASSPLSSQTYNEQFF.

The CDR3 coding sequence is TGTGCCAGCAGCTTTGGCCCGACTAGCGGGGGAGAGACCCAGTACTTC. Residues: CASSFGPTSGGETQYF. The rearrangement links TRBV7-9 to TRBJ2-5; TRBD2 aligns across 12 bases. The germline V gene encodes CDR1 SEHNR and CDR2 FQNEAQ (reference sequence). After removal of 3 bases from V and 4 bases from J, the junction contained 6 bases not matched to a gene. CDR3 size: 16 residues.

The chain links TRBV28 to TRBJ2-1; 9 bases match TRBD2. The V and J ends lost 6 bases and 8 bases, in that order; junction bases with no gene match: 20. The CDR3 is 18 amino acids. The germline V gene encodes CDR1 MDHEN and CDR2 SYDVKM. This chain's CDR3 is CASSHMRTSDALVDEQFF. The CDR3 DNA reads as TGTGCCAGCAGCCATATGAGGACTAGCGATGCACTAGTGGATGAGCAGTTCTTC.

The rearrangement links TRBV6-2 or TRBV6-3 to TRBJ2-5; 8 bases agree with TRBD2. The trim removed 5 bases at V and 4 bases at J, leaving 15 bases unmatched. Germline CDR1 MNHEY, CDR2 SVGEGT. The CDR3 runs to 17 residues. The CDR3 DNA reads TGTGCCAGCAGTCTCGGACTAGCTCAAAAAACAGGAGAGACCCAGTACTTC. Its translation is CASSLGLAQKTGETQYF.